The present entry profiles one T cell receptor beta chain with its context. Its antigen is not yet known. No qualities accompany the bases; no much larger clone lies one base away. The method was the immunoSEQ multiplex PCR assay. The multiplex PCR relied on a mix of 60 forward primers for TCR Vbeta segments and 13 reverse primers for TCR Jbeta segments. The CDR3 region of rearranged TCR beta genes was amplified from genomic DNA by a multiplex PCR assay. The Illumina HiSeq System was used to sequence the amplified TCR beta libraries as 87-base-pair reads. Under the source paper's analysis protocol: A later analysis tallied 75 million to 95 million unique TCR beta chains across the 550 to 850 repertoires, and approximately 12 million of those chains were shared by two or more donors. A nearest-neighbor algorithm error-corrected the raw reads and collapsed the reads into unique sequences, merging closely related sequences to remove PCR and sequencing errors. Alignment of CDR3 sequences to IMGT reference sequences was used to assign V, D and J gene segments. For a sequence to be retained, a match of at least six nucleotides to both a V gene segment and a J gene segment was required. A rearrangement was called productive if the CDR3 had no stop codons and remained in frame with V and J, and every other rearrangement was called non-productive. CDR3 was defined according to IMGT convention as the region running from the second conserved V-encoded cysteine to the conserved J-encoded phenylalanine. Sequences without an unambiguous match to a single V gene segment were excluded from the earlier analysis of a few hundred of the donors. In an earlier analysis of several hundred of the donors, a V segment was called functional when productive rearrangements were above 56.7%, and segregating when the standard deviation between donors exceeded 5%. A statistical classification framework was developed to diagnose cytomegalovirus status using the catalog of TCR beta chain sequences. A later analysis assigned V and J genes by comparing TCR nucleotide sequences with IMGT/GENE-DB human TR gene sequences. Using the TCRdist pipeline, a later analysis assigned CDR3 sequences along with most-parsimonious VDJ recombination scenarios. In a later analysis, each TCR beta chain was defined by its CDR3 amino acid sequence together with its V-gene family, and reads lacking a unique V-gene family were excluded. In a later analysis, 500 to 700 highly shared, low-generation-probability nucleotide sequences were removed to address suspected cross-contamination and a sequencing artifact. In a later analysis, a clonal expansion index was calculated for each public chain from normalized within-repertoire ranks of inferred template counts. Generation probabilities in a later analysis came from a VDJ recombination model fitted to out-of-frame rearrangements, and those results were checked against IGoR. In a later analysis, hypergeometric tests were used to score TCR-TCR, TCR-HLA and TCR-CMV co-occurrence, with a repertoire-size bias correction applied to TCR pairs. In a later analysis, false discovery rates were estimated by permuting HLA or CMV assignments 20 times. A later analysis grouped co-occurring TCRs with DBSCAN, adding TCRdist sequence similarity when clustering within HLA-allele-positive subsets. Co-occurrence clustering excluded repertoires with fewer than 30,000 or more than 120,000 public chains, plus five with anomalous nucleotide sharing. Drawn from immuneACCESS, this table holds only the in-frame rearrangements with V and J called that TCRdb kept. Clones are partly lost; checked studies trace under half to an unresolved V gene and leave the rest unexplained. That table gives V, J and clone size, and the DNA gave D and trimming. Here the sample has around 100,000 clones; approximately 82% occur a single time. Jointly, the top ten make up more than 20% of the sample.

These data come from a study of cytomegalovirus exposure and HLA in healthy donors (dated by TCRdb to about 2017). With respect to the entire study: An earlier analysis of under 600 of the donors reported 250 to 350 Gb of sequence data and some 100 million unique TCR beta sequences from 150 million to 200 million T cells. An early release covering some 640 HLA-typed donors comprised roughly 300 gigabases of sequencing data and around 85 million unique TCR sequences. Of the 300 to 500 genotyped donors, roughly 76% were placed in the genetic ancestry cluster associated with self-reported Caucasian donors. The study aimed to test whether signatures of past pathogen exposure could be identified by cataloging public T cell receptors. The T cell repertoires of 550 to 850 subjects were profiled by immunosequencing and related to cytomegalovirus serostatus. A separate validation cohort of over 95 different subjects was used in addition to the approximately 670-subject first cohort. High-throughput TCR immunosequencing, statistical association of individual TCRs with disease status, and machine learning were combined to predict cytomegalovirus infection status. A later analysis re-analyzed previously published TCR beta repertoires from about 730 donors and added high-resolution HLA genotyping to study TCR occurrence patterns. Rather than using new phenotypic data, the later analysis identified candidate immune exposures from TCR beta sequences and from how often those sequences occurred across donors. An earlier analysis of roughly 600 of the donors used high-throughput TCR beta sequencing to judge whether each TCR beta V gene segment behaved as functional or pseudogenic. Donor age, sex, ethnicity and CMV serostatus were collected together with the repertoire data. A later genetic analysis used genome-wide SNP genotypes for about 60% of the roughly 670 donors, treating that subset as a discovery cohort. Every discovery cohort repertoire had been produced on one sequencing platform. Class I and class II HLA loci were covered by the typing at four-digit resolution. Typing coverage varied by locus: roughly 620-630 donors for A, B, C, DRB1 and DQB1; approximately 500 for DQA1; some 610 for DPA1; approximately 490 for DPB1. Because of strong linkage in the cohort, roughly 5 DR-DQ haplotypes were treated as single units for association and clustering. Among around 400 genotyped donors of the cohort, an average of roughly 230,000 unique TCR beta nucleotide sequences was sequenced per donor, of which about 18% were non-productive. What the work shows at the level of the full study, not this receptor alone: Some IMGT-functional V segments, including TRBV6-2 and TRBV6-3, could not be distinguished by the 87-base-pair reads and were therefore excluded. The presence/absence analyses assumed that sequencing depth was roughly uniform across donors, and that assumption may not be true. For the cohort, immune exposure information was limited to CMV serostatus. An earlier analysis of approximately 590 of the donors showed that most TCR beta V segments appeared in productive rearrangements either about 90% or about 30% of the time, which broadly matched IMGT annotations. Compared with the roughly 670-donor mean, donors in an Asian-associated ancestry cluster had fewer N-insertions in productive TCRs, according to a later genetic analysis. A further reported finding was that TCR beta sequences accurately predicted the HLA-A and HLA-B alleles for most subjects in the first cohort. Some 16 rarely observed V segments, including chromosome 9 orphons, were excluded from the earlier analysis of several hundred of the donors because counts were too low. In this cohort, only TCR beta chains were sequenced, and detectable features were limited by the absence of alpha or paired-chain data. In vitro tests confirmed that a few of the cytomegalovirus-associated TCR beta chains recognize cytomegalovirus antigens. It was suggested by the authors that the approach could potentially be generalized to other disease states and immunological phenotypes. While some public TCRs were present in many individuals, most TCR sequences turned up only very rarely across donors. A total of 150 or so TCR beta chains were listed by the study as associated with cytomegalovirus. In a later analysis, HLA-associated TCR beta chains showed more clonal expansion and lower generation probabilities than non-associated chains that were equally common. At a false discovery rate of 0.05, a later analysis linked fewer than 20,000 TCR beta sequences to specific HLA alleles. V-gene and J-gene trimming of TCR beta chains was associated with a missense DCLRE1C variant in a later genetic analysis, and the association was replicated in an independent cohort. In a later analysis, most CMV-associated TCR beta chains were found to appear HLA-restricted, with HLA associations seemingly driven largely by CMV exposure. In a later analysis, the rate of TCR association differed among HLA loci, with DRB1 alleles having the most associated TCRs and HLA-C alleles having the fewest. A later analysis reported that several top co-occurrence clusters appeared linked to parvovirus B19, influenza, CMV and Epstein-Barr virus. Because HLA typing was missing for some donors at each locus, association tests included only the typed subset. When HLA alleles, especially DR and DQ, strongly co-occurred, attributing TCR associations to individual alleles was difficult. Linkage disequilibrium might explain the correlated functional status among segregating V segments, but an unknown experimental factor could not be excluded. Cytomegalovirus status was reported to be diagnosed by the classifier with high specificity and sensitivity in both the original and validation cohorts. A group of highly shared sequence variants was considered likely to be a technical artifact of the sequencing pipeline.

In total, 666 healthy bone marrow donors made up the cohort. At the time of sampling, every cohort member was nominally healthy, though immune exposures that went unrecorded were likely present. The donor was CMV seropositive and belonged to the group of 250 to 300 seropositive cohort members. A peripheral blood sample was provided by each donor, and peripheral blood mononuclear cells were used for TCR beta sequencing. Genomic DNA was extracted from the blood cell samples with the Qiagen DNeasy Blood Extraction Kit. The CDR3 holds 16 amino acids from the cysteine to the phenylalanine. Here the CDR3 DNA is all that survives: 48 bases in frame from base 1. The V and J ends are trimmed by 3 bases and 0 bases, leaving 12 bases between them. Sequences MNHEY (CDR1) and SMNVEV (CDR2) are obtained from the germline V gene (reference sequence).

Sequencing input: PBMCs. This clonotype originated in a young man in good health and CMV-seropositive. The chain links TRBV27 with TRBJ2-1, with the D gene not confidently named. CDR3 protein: CASSLESPISYNEQFF. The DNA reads TGTGCCAGCAGTTTGGAGTCTCCTATCTCCTACAATGAGCAGTTCTTC.